The 23 T cell receptor beta chains listed next were all sequenced from one sample in a study of blood T cell repertoires in COVID-19. Profiling relied on immunoSEQ multiplex PCR, and the TCRdb table lists in-frame clones only, not all of them. The sample holds tens of thousands of clones, around 80% seen once. The sequenced material came from peripheral blood. These receptors were obtained from a man in his 60s with active or convalescent COVID-19.

V is TRBV9 and J is TRBJ1-1; 8 bases are a match to TRBD1. This CDR3 comprises 13 residues. The ends lost 3 bases at V and 6 bases at J; junction bases unmatched: 4. Germline CDR1 reads SGDLS; CDR2 reads YYNGEE. The CDR3 loop is CASSATGVSEAFF. As DNA, the CDR3 is TGTGCCAGCAGCGCGACAGGGGTCTCTGAAGCTTTCTTT.

Judged by abundance, this clone is large. The V gene is TRBV5-1, the J gene TRBJ1-4, with 8 bases lining up with TRBD1. The CDR3 spans 15 residues. Germline V gene lookup returns CDR1 SGHRS and CDR2 YFSETQ. J lost 2 bases, V lost 4 bases, and 4 bases had no gene match. The CDR3 here is CASSQSGGTNEKLFF. As DNA, the CDR3 is TGCGCCAGCAGCCAATCAGGGGGCACTAATGAAAAACTGTTTTTT.

CDR3 loop: CASSDSGPQGFRFF. The CDR3 nucleotides are TGTGCCAGCAGTGACTCTGGGCCCCAGGGCTTTCGGTTCTTC. The chain carries TRBV6-4 and TRBJ2-1; weak D call: TRBD1 (5 bases). The CDR3 covers 14 residues. In germline, CDR1 is MRHNA, CDR2 SNTAGT. V lost 0 bases and J 15 bases, leaving 18 bases between the germline ends.

This chain joins TRBV7-2 and TRBJ1-2, with D possibly being TRBD1 (6 bases). The CDR3 runs to 14 residues. Trimming removed 5 bases at V and 2 bases at J, with 12 bases between. CDR1 SGHTA and CDR2 FQGNSA come from the germline V gene. The CDR3 coding sequence is TGTGCCAGCAGCACCCAACAGGGCAACTATGGCTACACCTTC. It encodes CASSTQQGNYGYTF.

The chain couples TRBV4-3 to TRBJ1-1; D gene uncertain. Trimming took off 0 bases at V and 3 bases at J, with 5 bases between the two ends. CDR1 LGHNA and CDR2 YSLEER come from the germline V gene. This CDR3 contains 13 residues. CDR3 DNA: TGCGCCAGCAGCCAAGATCCAGACACTGAAGCTTTCTTT. Translation gives CASSQDPDTEAFF.

The J gene is TRBJ1-6, the V gene TRBV7-8, with a tentative D call TRBD1 (6 bases). This CDR3 has 16 residues. The germline V gene has CDR1 SGHVS and CDR2 FQNEAQ. Trimming shortened V by 2 bases and J by 9 bases, and 17 bases separated the two germline ends. The CDR3 sequence: CASSLWGGQVGSPLHF. The CDR3 DNA sequence: TGTGCCAGCAGCTTATGGGGGGGGCAAGTGGGTTCACCCCTCCACTTT.

V and J are TRBV5-1 and TRBJ2-5; 14 nucleotides line up with TRBD2. The CDR3 contains 15 residues. Looked up from germline, CDR1 is SGHRS and CDR2 is YFSETQ. V dropped 4 bases and J dropped 6; count of bases not matched to a gene: 5. The CDR3 DNA reads TGCGCCAGCAGCCAGACTAGCGGGGGGGCAAAGACCCAGTACTTC. This gives the protein CASSQTSGGAKTQYF.

The V gene is TRBV5-4, the J gene TRBJ2-2; D may be TRBD1 (6 bases). The V gene's germline CDR1 is SGHNT and CDR2 YYREEE (reference sequence). The CDR3 has 16 amino acids. V was pared by 2 bases and J by 5 bases, with 16 bases between. The CDR3 DNA is TGTGCCAGCAGCTTTATGGGGGCGCGAGGGACCGGGGAGCTGTTTTTT. It yields the protein CASSFMGARGTGELFF. The variable domain in full, with the rest retrieved from reference TRBV5-4 and TRBJ2-2, is ETGVTQSPTHLIKTRGQQVTLRCSSQSGHNTVSWYQQALGQGPQFIFQYYREEENGRGNFPPRFSGLQFPNYSSELNVNALELDDSALYLCASSFMGARGTGELFFGEGSRLTVL.

The genes are TRBV6-1 and TRBJ2-7, with 9 bases aligning to TRBD2. Trimming removed 2 bases from V and 0 bases from J; junction bases left unmatched: 2. The CDR3 loop spans 15 amino acids. The germline CDR1 and CDR2 sequences are MNHNS and SASEGT. The CDR3: CASSEQRGVSYEQYF. As DNA, the CDR3 is TGTGCCAGCAGTGAACAGCGGGGGGTCTCCTACGAGCAGTACTTC.

The chain is built from TRBV12-5 and TRBJ1-3; 10 bases agree with TRBD1. The V gene end was trimmed by 3 bases and the J gene end by 4 bases; junction bases not matched to a gene: 3. The CDR3 extends over 15 amino acids. Germline V gives CDR1 LGHNT, CDR2 FRNRAP. The CDR3 sequence is CASGFGQGVGNTIYF. The CDR3 nucleotides read TGTGCTAGTGGTTTCGGACAGGGGGTAGGAAACACCATATATTTT.

The chain links TRBV9 to TRBJ2-1; weak D call: TRBD2 (6 bases). The CDR3 consists of 15 residues. The germline V gene has CDR1 SGDLS and CDR2 YYNGEE. V was pared by 2 bases and J by 3 bases, with 12 bases between. For the CDR3, the DNA is TGTGCCAGCAGCGTGGGGCCTAGCGTCTACAATGAGCAGTTCTTC. Amino acids: CASSVGPSVYNEQFF.

This clone was detected once. The CDR3 DNA follows: TGTGCCAGTAGTATGGCGGGGGGCTCCTCCTACGAGCAGTACTTC. This gives the protein CASSMAGGSSYEQYF. The V and J genes are TRBV19 and TRBJ2-7, with 8 bases matching TRBD2. With V trimmed by 3 bases and J by 0 bases, 4 bases remained unmatched. Per the germline V gene, CDR1 is LNHDA and CDR2 is SQIVND (reference sequence). This CDR3 is built from 15 residues.

The rearrangement uses TRBV19 and TRBJ2-5, with D perhaps matching TRBD1 (6 bases). Per germline, CDR1 LNHDA and CDR2 SQIVND (reference sequence). CDR3 size: 17 residues. V was cut by 4 bases and J by 2 bases, with 20 bases left in between. The CDR3 DNA sequence: TGTGCCAGTAGTACCCCGAGTCGGCCGGGACAACAAGAGACCCAGTACTTC. It yields the protein CASSTPSRPGQQETQYF. Full variable domain (rest looked up from reference TRBV19 and TRBJ2-5): DGGITQSPKYLFRKEGQNVTLSCEQNLNHDAMYWYRQDPGQGLRLIYYSQIVNDFQKGDIAEGYSVSREKKESFPLTVTSAQKNPTAFYLCASSTPSRPGQQETQYFGPGTRLLVL.

The chain combines TRBV10-2 with TRBJ2-5; TRBD1 agrees at 10 bases. From germline, CDR1 is WSHSY and CDR2 SAAADI. The CDR3 sequence is 17 residues long. V was pared by 2 bases and J by 2 bases, with 8 bases of the junction left unmatched. The CDR3 nucleotides read TGCGCCAGCAGTGAGGGAACCGGGACAGGGGCTCAAGAGACCCAGTACTTC. Amino acids: CASSEGTGTGAQETQYF.

V gene TRBV27 combines with J gene TRBJ1-2; perhaps TRBD1 as D (6 bases). The CDR3 has 20 amino acids. Germline V gene sequence: CDR1 MNHEY, CDR2 SMNVEV (reference sequence). Trimming removed 0 bases at V and 0 bases at J, with 23 bases between. CDR3 in amino acids: CASSLSAQTGRKGANYGYTF. Written as DNA, the CDR3 is TGTGCCAGCAGTTTATCCGCCCAGACAGGTCGTAAGGGGGCTAACTATGGCTACACCTTC.

This clone appeared a single time. V usage is TRBV10-3 and J usage is TRBJ2-2; D not resolved. Trimming took off 8 bases at V and 1 base at J, with 8 bases between the two ends. Germline V gene data show CDR1 as ENHRY and CDR2 as SYGVKD. This CDR3 has 13 amino acids. DNA for the CDR3: TGTGCCATCCGCTTAGAGAACACCGGGGAGCTGTTTTTT. It is translated as CAIRLENTGELFF.

The CDR3, as DNA: TGTGCCAGCAGCGTAGGCGCGGTGCTGATTACGAACACCGGGGAGCTGTTTTTT. Protein sequence: CASSVGAVLITNTGELFF. This chain joins TRBV9 and TRBJ2-2; unclear D gene. Germline V gene data show CDR1 as SGDLS and CDR2 as YYNGEE. CDR3 length: 18 amino acids. Trimming took 0 bases from V and 0 from J, leaving 15 bases between them.

V usage is TRBV6-5 and J usage is TRBJ1-1; 9 bases are shared with TRBD1. This CDR3 has 13 residues. The V segment lost 6 bases and the J segment 4 bases; nucleotides outside the gene matches: 3. Germline lookup yields CDR1 MNHEY and CDR2 SVGAGI. The CDR3 DNA is TGTGCCAGCAGGGAGACAGGGGGCACTGAAGCTTTCTTT. Protein sequence: CASRETGGTEAFF.

The chain couples TRBV5-6 to TRBJ2-3; the match to TRBD2 covers 10 bases. This CDR3 has 15 residues. From germline, CDR1 is SGHDT and CDR2 YYEEEE. V lost 2 bases and J lost 4; bases outside the gene matches: 4. The CDR3 region is CASSFRTSGADTQYF. DNA of the CDR3: TGTGCCAGCAGCTTCCGGACTAGCGGAGCAGATACGCAGTATTTT.

The gene calls are TRBV18 and TRBJ1-2; 8 bases are a match to TRBD1. V gave up 3 bases and J gave up 6 bases; unmatched junction bases: 9. This CDR3 comprises 15 residues. Per the germline V gene, CDR1 is KGHSH and CDR2 is LQKENI. The CDR3 DNA reads TGTGCCAGCTCACCCTCTACGACAGGGGTTAATGGCTACACCTTC. It codes for CASSPSTTGVNGYTF.

This rearrangement joins TRBV3-1 (or the pseudogene TRBV3-2) to TRBJ2-7, with D possibly being TRBD1 (5 bases). The V end was cut by 4 bases, the J end by 6 bases, with 16 bases between. The germline V gene encodes CDR1 LGHDT and CDR2 YNNKEL (reference sequence). This CDR3 is built from 14 residues. DNA for the CDR3: TGTGCCAGCAGCCCCCAGAGTGCAGGGTCCGAGCAGTACTTC. Translation gives CASSPQSAGSEQYF.

This clone was detected once. The CDR3 DNA is TGCGCCAGCAGCCAAGAAAGAGGAGCCTCTGGAAACACCATATATTTT. Its protein product is CASSQERGASGNTIYF. The V and J genes are TRBV4-1 and TRBJ1-3, with D unclear. V lost 0 bases and J 0 bases, leaving 9 bases between the germline ends. The CDR3 spans 16 residues. Per the germline V gene, CDR1 is MGHRA and CDR2 is YSYEKL.

The J gene is TRBJ1-1, the V gene TRBV2; 8 nucleotides align to TRBD1. With 6 bases clipped from V and 0 bases from J, the junction kept 0 bases outside the gene matches. In germline, CDR1 is SNHLY, CDR2 FYNNEI. The CDR3 consists of 13 residues. CDR3 DNA: TGTGCCAGCAGGGACAGGGTGAACACTGAAGCTTTCTTT. It codes for CASRDRVNTEAFF.